The clone carrying this T cell receptor beta chain was counted between two and nine times. Clones were read by immunoSEQ multiplex PCR, and TCRdb kept only the in-frame ones, dropping some. Here the sample spans under 200,000 clones, approximately 88% being singletons. Those who participated ranged in age from roughly 18 to 90 years and resided in about two dozen US areas. Clinical histories supplied by participants themselves formed the basis of cohort assignment. This sample was taken from a study of blood T cell repertoires in COVID-19. Study-level background: Material from acute and convalescent COVID-19 was sourced from the United States, Italy and Spain.

The sample consisted of PBMCs or T cells enriched from blood (not recorded which). The clonotype originates from a woman between 18 and 30 years old who had recovered from COVID-19.

The CDR3 coding sequence is TGCAGTGCTAGTTCTCGCTCTGGGGCCAACGTCCTGACTTTC. Its protein is CSASSRSGANVLTF. The chain has TRBV20-1 and TRBJ2-6; no clear D. V shed 3 bases and J shed 0 bases, with 6 bases lying between them. CDR1 and CDR2 from the germline V gene are DFQATT and SNEGSKA (reference sequence). This CDR3 spans 14 amino acids.